The 27 T cell receptor beta chains given below trace back to one sample, sequenced in a study of blood T cell repertoires in COVID-19. Here immunoSEQ multiplex PCR was the method, and the copy in TCRdb shows in-frame clones only, minus some. Of 200,000 to 300,000 clones in the sample, 70% to 85% were seen once. Sequenced sample: peripheral blood. The source is a man aged 40-49 years who had recovered from COVID-19.

The V and J genes are TRBV15 and TRBJ1-5, with TRBD1 matching over 9 bases. With 6 bases clipped from V and 5 bases from J, the junction kept 8 bases outside the gene matches. The V gene's germline CDR1 is LNHNV and CDR2 YYDKDF (reference sequence). CDR3 size: 15 residues. DNA for the CDR3: TGTGCCACCAGGTCGACAGGGGGATACGATCAGCCCCAGCATTTT. It specifies CATRSTGGYDQPQHF. The variable domain in full, completed from reference TRBV15 and TRBJ1-5, reads DAMVIQNPRYQVTQFGKPVTLSCSQTLNHNVMYWYQQKSSQAPKLLFHYYDKDFNNEADTPDNFQSRRPNTSFCFLDIRSPGLGDTAMYLCATRSTGGYDQPQHFGDGTRLSIL.

The chain joins TRBV11-2 to TRBJ2-7; D is possibly TRBD2 (6 bases). There are 15 residues in the CDR3. Trimming pared 5 bases from V and 3 bases from J, leaving 17 bases between. Germline V CDR1 and CDR2: SGHAT, FQNNGV. The CDR3 sequence is CASSPTSGEFYEQYF. As DNA, the CDR3 is TGTGCCAGCAGCCCCACCTCGGGGGAGTTCTACGAGCAGTACTTC.

This chain links TRBV19 with TRBJ2-7; D perhaps matches TRBD2 (5 bases). Germline values: CDR1 LNHDA, CDR2 SQIVND (reference sequence). V shed 9 bases and J shed 4 bases, with 25 bases lying between them. CDR3 length equals 16 residues. CDR3 in DNA: TGTGCCAGCGGCCCGGGGTACGGACGTGGATCGTACGAGCAGTACTTC. Translating gives CASGPGYGRGSYEQYF.

This rearrangement joins TRBV27 to TRBJ1-6; D is uncertain. Germline lookup yields CDR1 MNHEY and CDR2 SMNVEV (reference sequence). CDR3 length: 16 amino acids. Trimming pared 3 bases from V and 7 bases from J, leaving 16 bases between. The CDR3 DNA reads TGTGCCAGCAGTTTCGCGGGCTCGGACGTCAATTCACCCCTCCACTTT. This encodes CASSFAGSDVNSPLHF.

The chain carries TRBV19 and TRBJ1-2; a possible D gene is TRBD1 (6 bases). The germline V gene encodes CDR1 LNHDA and CDR2 SQIVND (reference sequence). V was cut by 4 bases and J by 4 bases, with 19 bases left in between. The CDR3 loop spans 16 amino acids. CDR3 in DNA: TGTGCCAGTAGTAGGGACATCGGGCCGGGCGGCTATGGCTACACCTTC. Its protein is CASSRDIGPGGYGYTF.

This clone has only one observation. The chain employs TRBV14 and TRBJ2-1; 11 positions agree with TRBD2. Looked up from germline, CDR1 is SGHDN and CDR2 is FVKESK. The CDR3 has 16 residues. V shed 6 bases, J shed 7 bases, and the junction held 11 bases outside the gene matches. CDR3 in amino acids: CASSRYRLAGRNEQFF. CDR3 nucleotide sequence: TGTGCCAGCAGTCGCTACCGACTAGCGGGAAGGAATGAGCAGTTCTTC.

The genes are TRBV3-1 (or the pseudogene TRBV3-2) and TRBJ2-2; unclear D gene. V lost 1 base and J 4 bases, leaving 16 bases between the germline ends. The CDR3 length is 17 residues. CDR1 is LGHDT, CDR2 YNNKEL, per germline (reference sequence). The CDR3 region is CASSQGPGTKPTGELFF. CDR3 bases: TGTGCCAGCAGCCAAGGACCGGGTACTAAACCCACCGGGGAGCTGTTTTTT.

This sequence joins TRBV7-2 and TRBJ2-2, with 7 positions matching TRBD2. V was clipped by 0 bases and J by 5 bases; unmatched bases: 6. CDR3 length equals 16 residues. Germline V CDR1 and CDR2: SGHTA, FQGNSA. The CDR3 is CASSLAGGPGTGELFF. In DNA form, the CDR3 reads TGTGCCAGCAGCTTAGCGGGAGGGCCCGGGACCGGGGAGCTGTTTTTT.

This clone was detected only a few times. Other DNA sequences in the sample encode the same CDR3. The chain couples TRBV19 to TRBJ1-5; D gene ambiguous. Deletions cut 3 bases from V and 4 bases from J, with 13 bases between. Germline loops: CDR1 LNHDA, CDR2 SQIVND (reference sequence). The CDR3 is made up of 15 amino acids. The CDR3 nucleotides are TGTGCCAGTAGTATTATCCCGGGCGGGAATCAGCCCCAGCATTTT. This gives the protein CASSIIPGGNQPQHF.

This chain joins TRBV11-3 and TRBJ2-7; D may be TRBD1 (5 bases). Trimming cost V 3 bases and J 1 base, with 13 bases left between them. The CDR3 runs 15 residues. Germline V lookup: CDR1 SGHNT, CDR2 YENEEA. The chain's CDR3 is CASSFRASLSYEQYF. In DNA, the CDR3 is TGTGCCAGCAGCTTCAGGGCCAGCTTATCCTACGAGCAGTACTTC.

The CDR3 DNA sequence: TGTGCCAGCAGCCCGCGGCAGGGGGCTAGGGACACTGAAGCTTTCTTT. Translated, it gives CASSPRQGARDTEAFF. The V and J genes are TRBV14 and TRBJ1-1; TRBD1 matches 8 bases. The V gene end was trimmed by 4 bases and the J gene end by 3 bases; junction bases not matched to a gene: 10. The CDR3 has 16 residues. Germline assignment: CDR1 SGHDN and CDR2 FVKESK. Combining the CDR3 with reference TRBV14 and TRBJ1-1 gives the whole variable domain EAGVTQFPSHSVIEKGQTVTLRCDPISGHDNLYWYRRVMGKEIKFLLHFVKESKQDESGMPNNRFLAERTGGTYSTLKVQPAELEDSGVYFCASSPRQGARDTEAFFGQGTRLTVV.

This clone was recorded a few times. This rearrangement joins TRBV9 to TRBJ1-5, with D maybe TRBD1 (6 bases). CDR3 length: 15 amino acids. V was clipped by 4 bases and J by 2 bases, with 13 bases between them. The germline V gene encodes CDR1 SGDLS and CDR2 YYNGEE. The DNA for the CDR3 is TGTGCCAGCAGCCCGGGACAAGAACGCAATCAGCCCCAGCATTTT. Translated, it gives CASSPGQERNQPQHF.

The gene calls are TRBV11-3 and TRBJ2-1, with 9 bases lining up with TRBD1. The CDR3 runs to 15 residues. Germline CDR1 reads SGHNT; CDR2 reads YENEEA. The J segment lost 7 bases and the V segment lost 1 base, leaving 5 bases of the junction unmatched. In DNA, the CDR3 is TGTGCCAGCAGCTTAGCCGGGACAGGGACGAATGAGCAGTTCTTC. This sequence encodes CASSLAGTGTNEQFF.

The chain carries TRBV7-6 and TRBJ2-1; weak D call: TRBD1 (6 bases). Looked up from germline, CDR1 is SGHVS and CDR2 is FNYEAQ. This CDR3 is built from 13 residues. Trimming removed 5 bases from V and 6 bases from J, with 11 bases in between. For the CDR3, the DNA is TGTGCCAGCAGCCTAACCAGGGGCAATGAGCAGTTCTTC. It specifies CASSLTRGNEQFF.

This chain joins TRBV14 and TRBJ1-1, with 7 positions matching TRBD1. V dropped 4 bases and J dropped 0; count of bases not matched to a gene: 5. Germline V lookup: CDR1 SGHDN, CDR2 FVKESK. This CDR3 contains 15 residues. CDR3 amino acids: CASSPDRTMNTEAFF. The CDR3 region has the DNA TGTGCCAGCAGCCCGGACAGGACCATGAACACTGAAGCTTTCTTT.

This chain links TRBV28 with TRBJ1-1; 8 bases agree with TRBD1. V lost 6 bases and J lost 4; bases outside the gene matches: 19. There are 18 residues in the CDR3. Germline V gene lookup returns CDR1 MDHEN and CDR2 SYDVKM. Here the CDR3 DNA reads TGTGCCAGCAGCTCGGAGACCGGGGACAGGCTGGGGGCCACTGAAGCTTTCTTT. Its protein is CASSSETGDRLGATEAFF. The variable domain in full, completed from reference TRBV28 and TRBJ1-1, reads DVKVTQSSRYLVKRTGEKVFLECVQDMDHENMFWYRQDPGLGLRLIYFSYDVKMKEKGDIPEGYSVSREKKERFSLILESASTNQTSMYLCASSSETGDRLGATEAFFGQGTRLTVV.

The rearrangement links TRBV7-2 to TRBJ2-1; 7 nucleotides align to TRBD2. V gave up 0 bases and J gave up 5 bases; unmatched junction bases: 7. The germline V gene has CDR1 SGHTA and CDR2 FQGNSA. The CDR3 contains 16 residues. Written as DNA, the CDR3 is TGTGCCAGCAGCTTAGCGCCTGGCCTAGCGGACAATGAGCAGTTCTTC. Encoded protein: CASSLAPGLADNEQFF.

The V and J genes are TRBV2 and TRBJ2-2; D is perhaps TRBD1 (7 bases). The CDR3 has 15 residues. V lost 6 bases to trimming and J lost 6 bases, with 17 bases between them. Germline CDR1 SNHLY, CDR2 FYNNEI. The CDR3 region is CASRRQGGGPGELFF. CDR3 in DNA: TGTGCCAGCAGGAGACAGGGAGGAGGGCCCGGGGAGCTGTTTTTT.

The chain joins TRBV19 to TRBJ1-1, with D perhaps TRBD1 (5 bases). Between the trimmed V and J ends, which lost 7 bases and 2 bases, there was a span of 14 bases. From germline, CDR1 is LNHDA and CDR2 SQIVND (reference sequence). The CDR3 totals 14 residues. CDR3: CASTIVGVNTEAFF. For the CDR3, the DNA is TGTGCCAGTACCATTGTAGGGGTCAACACTGAAGCTTTCTTT.

This chain joins TRBV3-1 (or the pseudogene TRBV3-2) and TRBJ2-5; 10 bases fit TRBD2. Per germline, CDR1 LGHDT and CDR2 YNNKEL (reference sequence). The junction had 7 bases not matched to a gene; V was cut back by 5 bases and J by 7 bases. This CDR3 has 14 residues. The CDR3 nucleotides read TGTGCCAGCAGCGTACGAGCGGGGGGGGCGACCCAGTACTTC. Protein sequence: CASSVRAGGATQYF.

This clone was recorded a few times. The chain has TRBV2 and TRBJ1-5; 10 nucleotides align to TRBD1. The germline gives CDR1 SNHLY, CDR2 FYNNEI. This CDR3 is 14 amino acids long. V gave up 4 bases and J gave up 6 bases; unmatched junction bases: 3. DNA of the CDR3: TGTGCCAGCAGTGGGGGGACAGGGGCTCAGCCCCAGCATTTT. This translates into CASSGGTGAQPQHF.

The chain employs TRBV20-1 and TRBJ2-5, with TRBD1 matching over 7 bases. The germline V gene encodes CDR1 DFQATT and CDR2 SNEGSKA (reference sequence). The V gene end was trimmed by 5 bases and the J gene end by 5 bases; junction bases not matched to a gene: 2. The CDR3 runs to 11 residues. In DNA, the CDR3 is TGCAGTGCTGACAGGGCGGAGACCCAGTACTTC. Protein product: CSADRAETQYF.

This clone was found a few times. This sequence joins TRBV7-2 and TRBJ1-1; maybe TRBD1 (6 bases). This CDR3 is 12 amino acids long. Germline CDR1 and CDR2: SGHTA and FQGNSA. Trimming left V 5 bases short and J 6 bases short, with 10 bases between. The CDR3 sequence is CASSKQGSEAFF. The DNA for the CDR3 is TGTGCCAGCAGCAAACAGGGTTCTGAAGCTTTCTTT.

The chain couples TRBV2 to TRBJ2-1; 8 bases map to TRBD1. The CDR3 has 13 amino acids. V lost 9 bases and J lost 0; bases outside the gene matches: 1. Germline V lookup: CDR1 SNHLY, CDR2 FYNNEI. The CDR3 sequence: CASGQGSYNEQFF. The CDR3 DNA sequence: TGTGCCAGTGGACAGGGCTCCTACAATGAGCAGTTCTTC.

The chain uses TRBV5-4 and TRBJ1-2, with TRBD1 identical over 8 bases. The CDR3 sequence is 15 residues long. Germline CDR1 SGHNT, CDR2 YYREEE (reference sequence). J was trimmed by 3 bases and V by 1 base; bases with no gene match: 5. CDR3: CASSLSQGAYYGYTF. The CDR3 DNA reads TGTGCCAGCAGCTTGTCGCAGGGGGCTTACTATGGCTACACCTTC.

The rearrangement joins TRBV7-9 to TRBJ2-7, with D perhaps TRBD1 (7 bases). CDR1 and CDR2 (germline): SEHNR, FQNEAQ (reference sequence). V lost 5 bases, J lost 5 bases, and 16 bases lay in between. The CDR3 has 14 amino acids. CDR3 in amino acids: CASSLDGRGDEQYF. Written as DNA, the CDR3 is TGTGCCAGCAGCCTAGACGGCAGGGGGGACGAGCAGTACTTC. The whole variable domain, filled in from reference TRBV7-9 and TRBJ2-7, reads DTGVSQNPRHKITKRGQNVTFRCDPISEHNRLYWYRQTLGQGPEFLTYFQNEAQLEKSRLLSDRFSAERPKGSFSTLEIQRTEQGDSAMYLCASSLDGRGDEQYFGPGTRLTVT.

The V call is TRBV11-3, the J call TRBJ2-3, with 10 bases fitting TRBD2. V lost 2 bases to trimming and J lost 5 bases; unmatched junction nucleotides: 7. CDR1 SGHNT and CDR2 YENEEA come from the germline V gene. The CDR3 is made up of 16 amino acids. The CDR3 sequence is CASSLIGTSDQDTQYF. CDR3 coding DNA: TGTGCCAGCAGCTTAATCGGGACTAGCGATCAAGATACGCAGTATTTT.